This T cell receptor beta chain was observed in a study of CD8+ T cells in alopecia areata. Broader study findings: Normal skin's resident alphabeta T cells are also sequenced in scalp samples. Greater clonality was observed in lesional scalp samples, especially alopecia totalis/universalis, versus normal scalp.

cDNA prepared by RNA extraction and subsequent reverse transcription served as the template for sequencing. Here immunoSEQ multiplex PCR was the method, and the copy in TCRdb shows in-frame clones only, minus some. The data contain about 100,000 clones, 55% to 75% of them singletons. In regard to this clone: Its cognate antigen is unknown.

The germline gives CDR1 SEHNR, CDR2 FQNEAQ (reference sequence). The V segment lost 0 bases and the J segment 2 bases; nucleotides outside the gene matches: 5. The CDR3 sequence is 16 residues long. The sequenced material came from CD8+ T cells sorted from blood. The receptor was isolated from a human donor in good health. This sequence joins TRBV7-9 and TRBJ2-7; 9 bases line up with TRBD2. The CDR3 protein is CASSLALRGGAYEQYF. DNA for the CDR3: TGTGCCAGCAGCTTAGCGCTGCGGGGGGGCGCCTACGAGCAGTACTTC. The full variable domain, rest sourced from reference TRBV7-9 and TRBJ2-7, is DTGVSQNPRHKITKRGQNVTFRCDPISEHNRLYWYRQTLGQGPEFLTYFQNEAQLEKSRLLSDRFSAERPKGSFSTLEIQRTEQGDSAMYLCASSLALRGGAYEQYFGPGTRLTVT.